The 20 T cell receptor beta chains listed next were all sequenced from one sample in a study of cytomegalovirus exposure and HLA in healthy donors. Profiled with immunoSEQ multiplex PCR; TCRdb holds only in-frame clones, not every one. The sample lists tens of thousands of clones, 85% to 95% seen once, with roughly 3.2% in the top ten. The specimen was PBMCs. The receptors originated from a woman aged 18-29 years in good health and CMV-seropositive.

V gene TRBV5-4 combines with J gene TRBJ2-3, with 8 bases aligning to TRBD2. The V gene's germline CDR1 is SGHNT and CDR2 YYREEE (reference sequence). There are 15 residues in the CDR3. With V trimmed by 0 bases and J by 3 bases, 3 bases remained unmatched. CDR3 DNA sequence: TGTGCCAGCAGCTTGGGGACTAGCCTAACAGATACGCAGTATTTT. Protein sequence: CASSLGTSLTDTQYF.

V gene TRBV7-2 combines with J gene TRBJ1-4; TRBD1 matches at 9 bases. The CDR3 is made up of 17 amino acids. Germline trimming cut 5 bases from V and 3 bases from J; bases unmatched to any gene: 10. From germline, CDR1 is SGHTA and CDR2 FQGNSA. CDR3 nucleotides: TGTGCCAGCAGCCTAGGACAGGGGAAGAGAGCTAATGAAAAACTGTTTTTT. This gives the protein CASSLGQGKRANEKLFF.

V usage is TRBV27 and J usage is TRBJ2-3; TRBD2 matches 9 bases. Germline V gene lookup returns CDR1 MNHEY and CDR2 SMNVEV (reference sequence). V was pared by 6 bases and J by 6 bases, with 16 bases of the junction left unmatched. The CDR3 is 17 residues long. CDR3 in amino acids: CASSVSNRLAEVDTQYF. CDR3 nucleotides: TGTGCCAGCAGCGTCAGCAACCGACTAGCGGAGGTGGATACGCAGTATTTT.

V gene TRBV7-9 combines with J gene TRBJ2-4; a possible D gene is TRBD2 (6 bases). V was clipped by 6 bases and J by 7 bases, with 31 bases between them. The germline V gene encodes CDR1 SEHNR and CDR2 FQNEAQ (reference sequence). The CDR3 totals 19 residues. The CDR3 loop reads CASSGLRWADSRAGNIQYF. The DNA for the CDR3 is TGTGCCAGCAGTGGACTTCGGTGGGCCGATAGCAGGGCGGGGAACATTCAGTACTTC.

The J gene is TRBJ1-6, the V gene TRBV4-1; the match to TRBD1 covers 7 bases. Germline-derived CDR1 and CDR2 are MGHRA and YSYEKL. The ends lost 4 bases at V and 8 bases at J; junction bases unmatched: 8. The CDR3 is made up of 15 amino acids. CDR3 bases: TGCGCCAGCAGCCTCCGCCAGGGGGGAGATTCACCCCTCCACTTT. Translation: CASSLRQGGDSPLHF.

The sample holds one count of this clone. The J gene is TRBJ2-3, the V gene TRBV4-1, with a possible D match to TRBD1 (5 bases). Per the germline V gene, CDR1 is MGHRA and CDR2 is YSYEKL. V shed 0 bases and J shed 4 bases, with 17 bases lying between them. This CDR3 has 17 amino acids. The CDR3 DNA reads TGCGCCAGCAGCCAAGATAGGGGTAGGGCGTATCCAGATACGCAGTATTTT. It translates to CASSQDRGRAYPDTQYF.

Written as DNA, the CDR3 is TGTGCCAGCAGCGCAGGGGGGACAGGGGAGAACACTGAAGCTTTCTTT. The encoded protein is CASSAGGTGENTEAFF. This sequence joins TRBV11-1 and TRBJ1-1; 10 bases are shared with TRBD1. CDR3 length: 16 residues. Germline trimming cut 5 bases from V and 1 base from J; bases unmatched to any gene: 7. Germline V lookup: CDR1 SGHAT, CDR2 FQDESV (reference sequence).

V is TRBV18 and J is TRBJ2-2, with D maybe TRBD1 (6 bases). The CDR3 totals 14 residues. The V gene's germline CDR1 is KGHSH and CDR2 LQKENI. Trimming removed 6 bases from V and 3 bases from J, with 11 bases in between. The CDR3 region is CASSGHRDTGELFF. DNA for the CDR3: TGTGCCAGCTCTGGTCACAGGGACACCGGGGAGCTGTTTTTT.

The chain combines TRBV2 with TRBJ1-1; the D gene is possibly TRBD1 (6 bases). The CDR3 has 14 residues. V was pared by 10 bases and J by 1 base, with 16 bases between. CDR1 is SNHLY and CDR2 is FYNNEI in the germline V gene. The CDR3 region is CATQKDSPNTEAFF. Here the CDR3 DNA reads TGTGCCACACAAAAGGACAGTCCGAACACTGAAGCTTTCTTT.

This clone was recorded once. V and J are TRBV4-3 and TRBJ1-3, with 9 bases fitting TRBD1. Germline CDR1 is LGHNA and CDR2 is YSLEER. V shed 0 bases and J 0 bases; nucleotides not matched to a gene: 12. This CDR3 is 20 amino acids long. The chain's CDR3 is CASSQDRQGVFRGSGNTIYF. CDR3 coding DNA: TGCGCCAGCAGCCAAGATAGACAGGGGGTGTTTCGGGGCTCTGGAAACACCATATATTTT.

The chain links TRBV18 to TRBJ1-5; D is unresolved. The V gene's germline CDR1 is KGHSH and CDR2 LQKENI. CDR3 length equals 15 residues. With 4 bases removed from V and 0 bases from J, the gap between germline ends came to 10 bases. The DNA of the CDR3 is TGTGCCAGCTCACGAGGGTCCACTAGCAATCAGCCCCAGCATTTT. It specifies CASSRGSTSNQPQHF.

The rearrangement uses TRBV6-6 and TRBJ2-4, with D possibly being TRBD2 (6 bases). V gave up 5 bases and J gave up 0 bases, with 14 bases separating them. The CDR3 contains 16 residues. CDR1 is MNHNY, CDR2 SVGAGI, per germline (reference sequence). The CDR3 DNA reads as TGTGCCAGCAGTCGGGGTGGGGGGTCAGCCAAAAACATTCAGTACTTC. Its translation: CASSRGGGSAKNIQYF.

The chain is built from TRBV21-1 and TRBJ1-2; TRBD1, as called in the table, went unchecked against the DNA. TRBV21-1 is designated a pseudogene. The CDR3 contains 14 residues. CDR3 in amino acids: CASRGQGVNYGYTF. As DNA, the CDR3 is TGTGCCAGCAGGGGACAGGGGGTTAACTATGGCTACACCTTC.

This chain uses TRBV10-3 with TRBJ2-1; TRBD1 is a possible D gene (5 bases). The V end was cut by 4 bases, the J end by 5 bases, with 27 bases between. Germline V gene lookup returns CDR1 ENHRY and CDR2 SYGVKD. This CDR3 region has 19 residues. The CDR3 loop is CAISGTGGPRLKANNEQFF. The CDR3 bases are TGTGCCATCAGTGGTACAGGTGGACCTCGTCTAAAGGCTAACAATGAGCAGTTCTTC.

The rearrangement joins TRBV29-1 to TRBJ2-5, with 11 bases fitting TRBD2. From germline, CDR1 is SQVTM and CDR2 ANQGSEA. V was pared by 0 bases and J by 5 bases, with 11 bases of the junction left unmatched. The CDR3 consists of 17 residues. CDR3 sequence (DNA): TGCAGCGTTGAAGATCTCCTTAGCGGGAGGGAGGGGGAGACCCAGTACTTC. Residues: CSVEDLLSGREGETQYF.

V usage is TRBV7-2 and J usage is TRBJ2-6; 7 nucleotides match TRBD1. CDR1 and CDR2 (germline): SGHTA, FQGNSA. The CDR3 runs 17 residues. V shed 4 bases and J 0 bases; nucleotides not matched to a gene: 6. The chain's CDR3 is CASSSPGQNSGANVLTF. The CDR3 DNA is TGTGCCAGCAGCTCACCGGGACAGAACTCTGGGGCCAACGTCCTGACTTTC. The full variable domain, its missing parts supplied by reference TRBV7-2 and TRBJ2-6, is GAGVSQSPSNKVTEKGKDVELRCDPISGHTALYWYRQSLGQGLEFLIYFQGNSAPDKSGLPSDRFSAERTGGSVSTLTIQRTQQEDSAVYLCASSSPGQNSGANVLTFGAGSRLTVL.

This chain joins TRBV6-6 and TRBJ1-6; TRBD1 matches at 11 bases. The CDR3 sequence is 15 residues long. With V trimmed by 4 bases and J by 7 bases, 3 bases remained unmatched. Germline loops: CDR1 MNHNY, CDR2 SVGAGI (reference sequence). The CDR3 sequence is CASSFGQGANSPLHF. The CDR3 DNA reads as TGTGCCAGCAGTTTCGGACAGGGGGCGAATTCACCCCTCCACTTT.

The V and J genes are TRBV7-8 and TRBJ2-5; no definite D call. Deletions cut 2 bases from V and 5 bases from J, with 15 bases between. Germline loops: CDR1 SGHVS, CDR2 FQNEAQ. This CDR3 region has 15 residues. The CDR3 region is CASSLLNVAGETQYF. CDR3 DNA sequence: TGTGCCAGCAGCTTACTGAACGTAGCCGGGGAGACCCAGTACTTC.

The J gene is TRBJ1-1, the V gene TRBV28, with D maybe TRBD1 (6 bases). The CDR3 spans 13 residues. The V and J ends lost 5 bases and 5 bases respectively, with 12 bases between them. The V gene's germline CDR1 is MDHEN and CDR2 SYDVKM. The CDR3 DNA follows: TGTGCCAGCAGTACCCACGGACAGACTGAAGCTTTCTTT. Translation: CASSTHGQTEAFF. Supplemented by reference TRBV28 and TRBJ1-1, the full variable domain reads DVKVTQSSRYLVKRTGEKVFLECVQDMDHENMFWYRQDPGLGLRLIYFSYDVKMKEKGDIPEGYSVSREKKERFSLILESASTNQTSMYLCASSTHGQTEAFFGQGTRLTVV.

The chain is built from TRBV18 and TRBJ2-5; the D gene is possibly TRBD2 (5 bases). The CDR3 consists of 13 residues. The V end lost 2 bases, the J end lost 5 bases, and 9 bases lay between the germline ends. The germline gives CDR1 KGHSH, CDR2 LQKENI. The CDR3 reads CASSPEGAETQYF. The CDR3 DNA is TGTGCCAGCTCACCAGAGGGTGCGGAGACCCAGTACTTC.